One and the same sample provided the 2 T cell receptor beta chains below, sequenced in a study of blood T cell repertoires in COVID-19. Profiled with immunoSEQ multiplex PCR; TCRdb holds only in-frame clones, not every one. The table shows roughly 300,000 clones, with 92% occurring only once. Specimen: PBMCs or T cells enriched from blood (not recorded which). These receptors came from a woman aged 25 to 45 who had recovered from COVID-19.

This chain links TRBV4-3 with TRBJ2-7; the match to TRBD2 covers 7 bases. The germline V gene has CDR1 LGHNA and CDR2 YSLEER. The CDR3 spans 15 residues. Trimming removed 0 bases from V and 4 bases from J; junction bases left unmatched: 6. The CDR3 is CASSQDLGLPYEQYF. The CDR3 DNA sequence: TGCGCCAGCAGCCAAGATTTGGGACTACCGTACGAGCAGTACTTC.

The chain joins TRBV5-1 to TRBJ2-3; 15 bases match TRBD2. The CDR3 sequence is 19 residues long. Germline loops: CDR1 SGHRS, CDR2 YFSETQ. With V trimmed by 5 bases and J by 1 base, 11 bases remained unmatched. The CDR3, as DNA: TGCGCCAGCAGTTCCGGCCTTGGACTAGCGGGAGGGCGCACAGATACGCAGTATTTT. Translation gives CASSSGLGLAGGRTDTQYF.